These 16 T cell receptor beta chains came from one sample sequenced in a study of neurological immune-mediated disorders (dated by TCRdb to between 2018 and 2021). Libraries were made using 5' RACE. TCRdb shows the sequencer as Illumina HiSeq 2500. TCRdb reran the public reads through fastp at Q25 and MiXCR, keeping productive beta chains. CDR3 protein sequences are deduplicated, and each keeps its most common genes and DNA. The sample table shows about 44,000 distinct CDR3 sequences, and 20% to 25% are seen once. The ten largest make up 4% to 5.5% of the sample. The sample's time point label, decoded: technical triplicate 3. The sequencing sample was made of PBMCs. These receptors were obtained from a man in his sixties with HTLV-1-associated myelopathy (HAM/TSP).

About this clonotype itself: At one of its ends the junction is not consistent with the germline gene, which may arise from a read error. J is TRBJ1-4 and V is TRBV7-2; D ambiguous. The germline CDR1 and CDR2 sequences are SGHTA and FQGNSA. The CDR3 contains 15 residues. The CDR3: CVSSRSPHSNEKLFF. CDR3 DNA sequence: TGTGTCAGCAGCCGTTCACCACACAGCAATGAAAAACTGTTTTTT. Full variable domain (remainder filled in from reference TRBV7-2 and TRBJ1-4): GAGVSQSPSNKVTEKGKDVELRCDPISGHTALYWYRQSLGQGLEFLIYFQGNSAPDKSGLPSDRFSAERTGGSVSTLTIQRTQQEDSAVYLCVSSRSPHSNEKLFFGSGTQLSVL.

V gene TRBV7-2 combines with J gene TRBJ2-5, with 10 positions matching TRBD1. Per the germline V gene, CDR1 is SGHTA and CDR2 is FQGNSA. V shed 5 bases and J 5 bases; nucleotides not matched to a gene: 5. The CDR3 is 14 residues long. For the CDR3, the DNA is TGTGCCAGCAGCCTGACAGGGGGCCGGGAGACCCAGTACTTC. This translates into CASSLTGGRETQYF.

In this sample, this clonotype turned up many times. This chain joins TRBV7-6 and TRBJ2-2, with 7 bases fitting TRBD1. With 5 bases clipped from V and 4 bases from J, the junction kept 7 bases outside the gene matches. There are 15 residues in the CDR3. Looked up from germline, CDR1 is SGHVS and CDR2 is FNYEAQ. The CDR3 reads CASSRDRVGTGELFF. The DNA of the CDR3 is TGTGCCAGCAGCCGCGACAGGGTGGGCACCGGGGAGCTGTTTTTT.

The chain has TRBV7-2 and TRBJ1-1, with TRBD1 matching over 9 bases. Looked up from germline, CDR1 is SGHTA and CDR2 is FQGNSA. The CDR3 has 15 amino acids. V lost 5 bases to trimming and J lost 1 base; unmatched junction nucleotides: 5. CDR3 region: CASSLRTGANTEAFF. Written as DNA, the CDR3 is TGTGCCAGCAGCCTCCGGACAGGGGCGAACACTGAAGCTTTCTTT.

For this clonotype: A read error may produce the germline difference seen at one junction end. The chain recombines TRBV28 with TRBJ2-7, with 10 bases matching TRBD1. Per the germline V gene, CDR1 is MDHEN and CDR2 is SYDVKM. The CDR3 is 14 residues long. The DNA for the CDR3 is TGTGCCATCTTCTCACGGGACAGGGGTGTCGAGCAATACTTC. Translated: CAIFSRDRGVEQYF.

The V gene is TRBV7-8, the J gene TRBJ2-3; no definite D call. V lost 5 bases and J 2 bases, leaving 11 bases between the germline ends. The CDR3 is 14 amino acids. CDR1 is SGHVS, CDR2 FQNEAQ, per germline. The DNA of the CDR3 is TGTGCCAGCAGCCCCGGGCCAAACACAGATACGCAGTATTTT. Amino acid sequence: CASSPGPNTDTQYF.

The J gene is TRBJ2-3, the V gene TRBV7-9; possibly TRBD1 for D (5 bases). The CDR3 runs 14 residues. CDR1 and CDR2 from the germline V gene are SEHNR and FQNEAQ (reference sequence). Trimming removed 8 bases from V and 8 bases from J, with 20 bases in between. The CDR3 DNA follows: TGTGCCAGCCACACCGGTGACAGCGTAGGTACGCAGTATTTT. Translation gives CASHTGDSVGTQYF.

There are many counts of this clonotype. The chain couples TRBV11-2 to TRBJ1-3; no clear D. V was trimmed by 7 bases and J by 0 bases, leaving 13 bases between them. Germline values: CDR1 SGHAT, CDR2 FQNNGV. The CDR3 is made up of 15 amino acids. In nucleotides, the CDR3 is TGTGCCAGCACCCAAAACACCGGCTCTGGAAACACCATATATTTT. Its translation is CASTQNTGSGNTIYF.

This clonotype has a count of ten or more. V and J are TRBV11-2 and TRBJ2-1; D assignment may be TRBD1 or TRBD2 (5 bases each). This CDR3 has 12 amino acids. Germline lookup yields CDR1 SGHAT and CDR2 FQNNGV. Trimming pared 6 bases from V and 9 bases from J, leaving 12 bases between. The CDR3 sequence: CASSSWGTEQFF. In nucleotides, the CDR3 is TGTGCCAGCAGTTCATGGGGGACTGAGCAGTTCTTC.

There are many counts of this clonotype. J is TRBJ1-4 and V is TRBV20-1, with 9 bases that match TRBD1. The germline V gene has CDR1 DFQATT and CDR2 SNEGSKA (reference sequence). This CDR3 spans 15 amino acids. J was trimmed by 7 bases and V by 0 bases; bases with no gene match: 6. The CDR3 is CSARDGTGGGEKLFF. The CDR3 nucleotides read TGCAGTGCTAGAGATGGAACAGGGGGCGGTGAAAAACTGTTTTTT.

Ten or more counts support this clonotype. The CDR3 DNA reads as TGCAGTGCCAAACAAGGCAGATTGAACACTGAAGCTTTCTTT. The encoded protein is CSAKQGRLNTEAFF. V gene TRBV20-1 combines with J gene TRBJ1-1; no clear D. The length of the CDR3 is 14 residues. V was pared by 6 bases and J by 0 bases, with 14 bases between. CDR1 is DFQATT, CDR2 SNEGSKA, per germline (reference sequence).

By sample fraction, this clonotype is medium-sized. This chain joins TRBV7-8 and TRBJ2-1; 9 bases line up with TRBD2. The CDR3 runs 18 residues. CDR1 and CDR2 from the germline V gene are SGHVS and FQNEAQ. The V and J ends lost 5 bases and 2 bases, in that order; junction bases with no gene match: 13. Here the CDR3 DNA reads TGTGCCAGCAGCGGAAACATTGGACTAGCGTCAACCTACAATGAGCAGTTCTTC. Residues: CASSGNIGLASTYNEQFF.

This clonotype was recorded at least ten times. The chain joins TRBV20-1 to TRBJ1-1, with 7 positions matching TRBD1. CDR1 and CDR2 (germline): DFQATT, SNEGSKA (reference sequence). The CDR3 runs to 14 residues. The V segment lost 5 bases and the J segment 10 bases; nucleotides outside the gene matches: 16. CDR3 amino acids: CSALQSQGVWVAFF. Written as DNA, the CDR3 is TGCAGTGCTCTACAATCCCAGGGGGTTTGGGTAGCTTTCTTT.

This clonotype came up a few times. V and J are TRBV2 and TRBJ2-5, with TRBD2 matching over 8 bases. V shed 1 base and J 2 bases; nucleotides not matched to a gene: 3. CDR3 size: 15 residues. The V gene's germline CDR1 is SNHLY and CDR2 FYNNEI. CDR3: CASSEGSGSQETQYF. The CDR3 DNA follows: TGTGCCAGCAGTGAAGGAAGCGGGAGTCAAGAGACCCAGTACTTC.

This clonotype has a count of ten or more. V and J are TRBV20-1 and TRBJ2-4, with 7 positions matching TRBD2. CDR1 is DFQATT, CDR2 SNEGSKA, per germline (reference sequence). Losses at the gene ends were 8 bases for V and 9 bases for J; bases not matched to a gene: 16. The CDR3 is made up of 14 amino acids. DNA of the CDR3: TGCAGTACTCAGGCTAGCGGAGCTGGGGGCATTCAGTACTTC. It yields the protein CSTQASGAGGIQYF.

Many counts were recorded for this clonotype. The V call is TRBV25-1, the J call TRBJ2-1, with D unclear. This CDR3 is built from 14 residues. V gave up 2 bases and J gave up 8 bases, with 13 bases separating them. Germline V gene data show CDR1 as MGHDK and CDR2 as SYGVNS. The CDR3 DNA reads TGTGCCAGCAGTGAACCAGGTAGCATCTATGAGCAGTTCTTC. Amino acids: CASSEPGSIYEQFF.